Shown below are 6 T cell receptor beta chains from a single sample sequenced in a study of identical twins. TCRdb reprocessed the 5' RACE reads with MiXCR, giving one entry per CDR3 protein. Seen here are 410,000 or so distinct CDR3 sequences, about 18% observed once, and the top ten hold approximately 12%. The sample consisted of naive T cells sorted from blood. The source of these receptors is a man aged 45 to 65 in good health.

This rearrangement joins TRBV28 to TRBJ2-7; D remains unclear. V dropped 3 bases and J dropped 2 bases, with 11 bases sitting between them. Germline V lookup: CDR1 MDHEN, CDR2 SYDVKM. This CDR3 spans 14 amino acids. CDR3 nucleotides: TGTGCCAGCAGTTTTACCCGCGGACCCTACGAGCAGTACTTC. Translating gives CASSFTRGPYEQYF. The full variable domain, its missing parts supplied by reference TRBV28 and TRBJ2-7, is DVKVTQSSRYLVKRTGEKVFLECVQDMDHENMFWYRQDPGLGLRLIYFSYDVKMKEKGDIPEGYSVSREKKERFSLILESASTNQTSMYLCASSFTRGPYEQYFGPGTRLTVT.

This sequence joins TRBV7-2 and TRBJ2-1; 12 bases match TRBD1. This CDR3 contains 13 residues. Unmatched junction bases numbered 7, after V lost 4 bases and J lost 15 bases. Looked up from germline, CDR1 is SGHTA and CDR2 is FQGNSA. The CDR3 DNA reads TGTGCCAGCAGCTCGAGGGACAGGGGGCGCCGGTTCTTC. Translating it yields CASSSRDRGRRFF.

The V call is TRBV5-6, the J call TRBJ2-7; TRBD1 matches 8 bases. The V segment lost 5 bases and the J segment 5 bases; nucleotides outside the gene matches: 15. CDR3 size: 16 residues. Germline V gives CDR1 SGHDT, CDR2 YYEEEE. CDR3 amino acids: CASSILLDREADEQYF. The CDR3 region has the DNA TGTGCCAGCAGTATTCTATTGGACAGGGAAGCTGACGAGCAGTACTTC.

This chain joins TRBV6-5 and TRBJ2-5, with D perhaps being TRBD1 or TRBD2 (6 bases each). The CDR3 covers 14 residues. CDR1 is MNHEY, CDR2 SVGAGI, per germline. V was trimmed by 2 bases and J by 4 bases, leaving 11 bases between them. CDR3 amino acids: CASSYRRGIETQYF. CDR3 DNA sequence: TGTGCCAGCAGTTACCGGAGGGGGATAGAGACCCAGTACTTC.

The chain has TRBV20-1 and TRBJ2-1, with 9 bases fitting TRBD2. Unmatched junction bases numbered 11, after V lost 6 bases and J lost 8 bases. The CDR3 is 14 amino acids. Looked up from germline, CDR1 is DFQATT and CDR2 is SNEGSKA (reference sequence). CDR3 protein: CSAPPQRGVYEQFF. DNA for the CDR3: TGCAGTGCCCCCCCCCAGCGGGGGGTTTATGAGCAGTTCTTC.

This clonotype was counted at least ten times. The rearrangement joins TRBV25-1 to TRBJ2-5, with 9 bases matching TRBD1. The CDR3 extends over 15 amino acids. Germline V gene data show CDR1 as MGHDK and CDR2 as SYGVNS. The V and J ends lost 3 bases and 4 bases, in that order; junction bases with no gene match: 6. The CDR3 DNA is TGTGCCAGCAGTGATGGGACAGGGAGGCGAGAGACCCAGTACTTC. It codes for CASSDGTGRRETQYF.